This T cell receptor (beta chain) was documented in a study of T cells after yellow fever vaccination. General study points: Any FACS-sorted repertoire could hold abundant clonotypes that contaminate it from the bulk population. Post-booster samples contained most primary-vaccination clones (nearly 98% CD4, about 90% CD8). A weaker but faster secondary response was observed, peaking on day 5 versus 15.

The CDR3 is 12 amino acids. Germline values: CDR1 KGHDR, CDR2 SFDVKD. Trimming stripped 6 bases from V and 0 bases from J, with 2 bases between. Generation of TCR cDNA used 5'RACE template switching (which added a universal primer site and UMIs). TCRdb processed the 5' RACE reads anew with MiXCR; each CDR3 protein has one entry. Of some 600,000 distinct CDR3 sequences in the sample, approximately 13% were seen once. With respect to this clonotype: What it binds is unknown.

The receptor's source is a man aged 25 to 40 who received the YFV17D yellow fever vaccine. The chain is built from TRBV24-1 and TRBJ2-1; D is uncertain. The source material was PBMCs, sampled on the day of the yellow fever booster vaccination. The DNA of the CDR3 is TGTGCCACCAGTCACTCCTACAATGAGCAGTTCTTC. Its translation: CATSHSYNEQFF.